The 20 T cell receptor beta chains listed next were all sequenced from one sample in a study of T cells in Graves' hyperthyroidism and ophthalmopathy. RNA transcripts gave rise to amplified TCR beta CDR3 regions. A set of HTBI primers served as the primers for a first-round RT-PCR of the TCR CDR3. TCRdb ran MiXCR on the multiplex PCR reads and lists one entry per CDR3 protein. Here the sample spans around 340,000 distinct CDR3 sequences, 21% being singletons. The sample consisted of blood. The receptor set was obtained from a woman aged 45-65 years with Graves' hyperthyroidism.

The CDR3 loop is CATHPTGAKTGNTEAFF. DNA for the CDR3: TGTGCCACCCACCCGACAGGGGCTAAAACGGGAAACACTGAAGCTTTCTTT. V usage is TRBV24-1 and J usage is TRBJ1-1, with 8 bases identical to TRBD1. Germline V gene sequence: CDR1 KGHDR, CDR2 SFDVKD. There are 17 residues in the CDR3. V lost 9 bases to trimming and J lost 2 bases; unmatched junction nucleotides: 16.

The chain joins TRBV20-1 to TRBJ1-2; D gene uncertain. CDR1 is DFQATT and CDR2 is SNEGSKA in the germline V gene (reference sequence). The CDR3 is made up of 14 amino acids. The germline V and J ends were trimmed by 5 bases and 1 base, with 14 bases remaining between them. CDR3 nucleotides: TGCAGTGCTCTCCGCGGGAATCATAACTATGGCTACACCTTC. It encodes CSALRGNHNYGYTF.

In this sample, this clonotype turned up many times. CDR3 nucleotides: TGTGCCAGCAGCCCTCACGTGAGGGGCTTAAACAATGAGCAGTTCTTC. Amino acids: CASSPHVRGLNNEQFF. J is TRBJ2-1 and V is TRBV7-9; possibly TRBD1 or TRBD2 for D (5 bases each). Between the trimmed V and J ends, which lost 5 bases and 5 bases, there was a span of 19 bases. The CDR3 is made up of 16 amino acids. The germline CDR1 and CDR2 sequences are SEHNR and FQNEAQ (reference sequence).

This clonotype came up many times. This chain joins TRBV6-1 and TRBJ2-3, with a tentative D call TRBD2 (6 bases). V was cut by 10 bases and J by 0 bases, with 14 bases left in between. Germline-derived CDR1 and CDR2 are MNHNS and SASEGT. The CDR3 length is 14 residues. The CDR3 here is CAINRRGSTDTQYF. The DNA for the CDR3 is TGTGCCATCAACAGGAGGGGAAGCACAGATACGCAGTATTTT.

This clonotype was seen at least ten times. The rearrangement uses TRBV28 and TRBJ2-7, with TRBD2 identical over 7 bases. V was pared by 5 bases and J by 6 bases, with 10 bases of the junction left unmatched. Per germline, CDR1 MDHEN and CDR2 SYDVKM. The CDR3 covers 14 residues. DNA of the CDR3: TGTGCCAGCAGTCGGGGGGACTCCGCGGGCGAGCAGTACTTC. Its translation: CASSRGDSAGEQYF.

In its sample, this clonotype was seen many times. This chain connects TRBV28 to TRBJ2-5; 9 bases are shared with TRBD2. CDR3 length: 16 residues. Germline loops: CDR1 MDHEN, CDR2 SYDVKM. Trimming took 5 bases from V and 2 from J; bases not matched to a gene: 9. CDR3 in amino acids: CASSALGTSKQETQYF. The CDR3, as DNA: TGTGCCAGCAGTGCGCTAGGGACTAGCAAGCAAGAGACCCAGTACTTC.

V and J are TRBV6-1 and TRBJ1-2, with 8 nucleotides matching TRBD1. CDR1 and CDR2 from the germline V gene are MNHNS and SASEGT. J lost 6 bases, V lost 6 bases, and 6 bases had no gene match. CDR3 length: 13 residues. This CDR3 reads CASSSRQGNGYTF. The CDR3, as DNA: TGTGCCAGCAGCTCGAGACAGGGGAATGGCTACACCTTC.

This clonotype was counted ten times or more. In nucleotides, the CDR3 is TGTGCCAGCAACGGGGGGTCCTGGAGCACTGAAGCTTTCTTT. It specifies CASNGGSWSTEAFF. This chain joins TRBV27 and TRBJ1-1; weak D call: TRBD1 (5 bases). The V end lost 7 bases, the J end lost 4 bases, and 16 bases lay between the germline ends. The CDR3 sequence is 14 residues long. Germline-derived CDR1 and CDR2 are MNHEY and SMNVEV (reference sequence).

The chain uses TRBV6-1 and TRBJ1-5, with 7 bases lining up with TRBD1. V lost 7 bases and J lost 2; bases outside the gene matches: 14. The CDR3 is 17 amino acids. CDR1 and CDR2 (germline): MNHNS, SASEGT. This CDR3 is CASKQGEEWYGNQPQHF. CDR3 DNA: TGTGCCAGCAAGCAGGGGGAGGAGTGGTATGGCAATCAGCCCCAGCATTTT.

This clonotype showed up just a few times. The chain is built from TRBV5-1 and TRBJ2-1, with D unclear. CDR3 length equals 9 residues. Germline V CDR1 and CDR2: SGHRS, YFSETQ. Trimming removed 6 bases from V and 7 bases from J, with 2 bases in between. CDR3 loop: CASKNEQFF. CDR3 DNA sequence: TGCGCCAGCAAAAATGAGCAGTTCTTC. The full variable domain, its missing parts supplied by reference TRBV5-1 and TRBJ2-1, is KAGVTQTPRYLIKTRGQQVTLSCSPISGHRSVSWYQQTPGQGLQFLFEYFSETQRNKGNFPGRFSGRQFSNSRSEMNVSTLELGDSALYLCASKNEQFFGPGTRLTVL.

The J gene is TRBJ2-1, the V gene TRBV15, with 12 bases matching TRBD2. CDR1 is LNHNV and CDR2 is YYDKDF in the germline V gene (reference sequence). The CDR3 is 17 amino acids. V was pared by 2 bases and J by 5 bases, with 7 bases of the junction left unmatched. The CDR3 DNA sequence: TGTGCCACCAGCAGACTCCCGACTAGCGGGAGCGACAATGAGCAGTTCTTC. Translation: CATSRLPTSGSDNEQFF.

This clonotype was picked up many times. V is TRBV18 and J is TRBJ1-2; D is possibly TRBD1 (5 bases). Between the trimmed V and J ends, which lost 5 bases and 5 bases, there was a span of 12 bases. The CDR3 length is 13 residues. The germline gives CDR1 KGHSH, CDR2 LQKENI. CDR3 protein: CASSSTERYGYTF. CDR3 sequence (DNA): TGTGCCAGCTCATCGACAGAGCGTTATGGCTACACCTTC.

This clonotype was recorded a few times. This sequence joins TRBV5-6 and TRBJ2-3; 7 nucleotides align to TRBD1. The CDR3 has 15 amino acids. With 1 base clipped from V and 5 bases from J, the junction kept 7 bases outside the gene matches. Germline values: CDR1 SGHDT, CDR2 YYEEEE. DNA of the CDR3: TGTGCCAGCAGCTTGTGGGACAGATCCGTAGATACGCAGTATTTT. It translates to CASSLWDRSVDTQYF.

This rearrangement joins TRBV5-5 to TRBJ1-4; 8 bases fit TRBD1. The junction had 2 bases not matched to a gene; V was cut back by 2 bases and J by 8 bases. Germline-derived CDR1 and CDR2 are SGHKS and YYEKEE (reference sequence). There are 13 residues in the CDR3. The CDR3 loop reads CASSFPGGEKLFF. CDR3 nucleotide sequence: TGTGCCAGCAGCTTCCCAGGGGGCGAAAAACTGTTTTTT. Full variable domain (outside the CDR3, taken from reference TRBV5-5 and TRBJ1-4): DAGVTQSPTHLIKTRGQQVTLRCSPISGHKSVSWYQQVLGQGPQFIFQYYEKEERGRGNFPDRFSARQFPNYSSELNVNALLLGDSALYLCASSFPGGEKLFFGSGTQLSVL.

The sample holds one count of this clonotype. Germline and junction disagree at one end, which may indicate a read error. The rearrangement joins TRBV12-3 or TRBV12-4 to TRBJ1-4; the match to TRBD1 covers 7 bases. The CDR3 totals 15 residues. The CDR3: CASRGLTGKIERLFF. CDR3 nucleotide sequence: TGTGCCAGCAGGGGTTTGACAGGGAAGATTGAAAGACTGTTTTTT.

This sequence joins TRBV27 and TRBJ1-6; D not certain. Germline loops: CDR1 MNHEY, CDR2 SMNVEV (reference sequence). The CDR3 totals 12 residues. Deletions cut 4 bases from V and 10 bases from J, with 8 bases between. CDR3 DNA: TGTGCCAGCAGTTCTCCAAGATCACCCCTCCACTTT. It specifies CASSSPRSPLHF.

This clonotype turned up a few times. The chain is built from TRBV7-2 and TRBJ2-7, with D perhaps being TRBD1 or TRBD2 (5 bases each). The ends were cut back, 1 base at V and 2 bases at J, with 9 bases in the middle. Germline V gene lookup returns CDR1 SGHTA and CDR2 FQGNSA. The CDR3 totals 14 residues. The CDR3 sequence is CASSLERGAYEQYF. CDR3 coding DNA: TGTGCCAGCAGCTTAGAGAGGGGCGCCTACGAGCAGTACTTC.

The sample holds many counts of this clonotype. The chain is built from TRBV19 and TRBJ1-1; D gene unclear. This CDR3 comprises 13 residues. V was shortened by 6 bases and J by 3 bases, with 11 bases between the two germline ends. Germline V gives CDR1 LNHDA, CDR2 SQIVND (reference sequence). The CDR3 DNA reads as TGTGCCAGTAGCTCAGCTGTCGACACTGAAGCTTTCTTT. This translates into CASSSAVDTEAFF.

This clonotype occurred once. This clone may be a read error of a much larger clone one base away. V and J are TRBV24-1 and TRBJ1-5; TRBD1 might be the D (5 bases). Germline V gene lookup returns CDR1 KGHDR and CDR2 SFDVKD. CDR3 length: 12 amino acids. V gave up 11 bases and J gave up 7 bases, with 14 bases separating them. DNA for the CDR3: TGTGCCATCCGGGGGGTGGACCAGCCCCAGCATTTT. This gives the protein CAIRGVDQPQHF.

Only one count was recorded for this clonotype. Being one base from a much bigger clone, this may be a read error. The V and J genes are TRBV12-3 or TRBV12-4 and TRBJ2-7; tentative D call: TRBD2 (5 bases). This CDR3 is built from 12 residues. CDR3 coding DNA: TGTGCCAGCAAGACGGAGGAGAGGGAGCTGTACTTC. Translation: CASKTEERELYF.